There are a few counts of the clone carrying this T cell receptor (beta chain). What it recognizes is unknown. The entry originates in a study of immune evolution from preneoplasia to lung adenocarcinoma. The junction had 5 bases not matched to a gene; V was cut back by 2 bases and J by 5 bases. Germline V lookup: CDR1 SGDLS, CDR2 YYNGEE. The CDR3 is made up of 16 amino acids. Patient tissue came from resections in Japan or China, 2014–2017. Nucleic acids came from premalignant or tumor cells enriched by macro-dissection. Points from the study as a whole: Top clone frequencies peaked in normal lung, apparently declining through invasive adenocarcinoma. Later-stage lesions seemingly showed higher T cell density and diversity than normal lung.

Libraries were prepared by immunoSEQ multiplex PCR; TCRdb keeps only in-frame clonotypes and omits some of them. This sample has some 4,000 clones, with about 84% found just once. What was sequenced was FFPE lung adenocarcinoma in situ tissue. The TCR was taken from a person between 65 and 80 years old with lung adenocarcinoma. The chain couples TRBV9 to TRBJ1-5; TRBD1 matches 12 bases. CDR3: CASSVGGQGADQPQHF. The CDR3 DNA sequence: TGTGCCAGCAGCGTCGGGGGACAGGGGGCCGATCAGCCCCAGCATTTT.